The next 17 T cell receptor beta chains were all read from a single sample in a study of radiation and T cells in renal cell carcinoma. Time point noted: baseline pretreatment blood. Specified treatment: 15 Gy SBRT to primary tumor, nephrectomy 4 weeks later. Sequencing was performed with immunoSEQ multiplex PCR; in TCRdb, only in-frame clones are kept and a portion is missing. The sample yields 130,000 or so clones, over 75% seen once. Sample: blood, taken from a patient whose treatment included radiotherapy and nephrectomy. These receptors all come from a woman in her forties or fifties with renal cell carcinoma.

The rearrangement links TRBV19 to TRBJ2-7; D perhaps matches TRBD1 (6 bases). The CDR3 runs 13 residues. CDR1 LNHDA and CDR2 SQIVND come from the germline V gene (reference sequence). V was cut by 4 bases and J by 1 base, with 8 bases left in between. The CDR3 here is CASSNRVSYEQYF. Here the CDR3 DNA reads TGTGCCAGTAGTAACAGGGTATCCTACGAGCAGTACTTC.

This clone has a handful of counts. The rearrangement joins TRBV11-2 to TRBJ1-1; D possibly corresponds to TRBD1 (6 bases). The CDR3 totals 14 residues. Germline assignment: CDR1 SGHAT and CDR2 FQNNGV. Trimming removed 5 bases at V and 1 base at J, with 11 bases between. The CDR3 loop reads CASSPQGENTEAFF. The CDR3 DNA reads as TGTGCCAGCAGCCCACAGGGCGAGAACACTGAAGCTTTCTTT.

This clone has just one count. This sequence joins TRBV7-3 and TRBJ2-2; a weak D match, TRBD2 (5 bases). Germline lookup yields CDR1 SGHTA and CDR2 FQGTGA. Trimming left V 1 base short and J 4 bases short, with 19 bases between. The CDR3 runs 18 residues. The CDR3, as DNA: TGTGCCAGCAGCTTAAGCTTGGACTTTCGTCGTGGCACCGGGGAGCTGTTTTTT. Translation gives CASSLSLDFRRGTGELFF.

The V gene is TRBV7-9, the J gene TRBJ1-6; no clear D. The V end lost 1 base, the J end lost 7 bases, and 8 bases lay between the germline ends. CDR3 length: 14 amino acids. CDR1 and CDR2 (germline): SEHNR, FQNEAQ (reference sequence). For the CDR3, the DNA is TGTGCCAGCAGCTTAGTAGTCGGCAATTCACCCCTCCACTTT. It is translated as CASSLVVGNSPLHF.

The chain has TRBV6-5 and TRBJ2-7; 10 nucleotides agree with TRBD1. The V and J ends lost 6 bases and 2 bases, in that order; junction bases with no gene match: 4. The germline CDR1 and CDR2 sequences are MNHEY and SVGAGI. This CDR3 spans 14 amino acids. CDR3 in amino acids: CASSGQGGPYEQYF. In DNA form, the CDR3 reads TGTGCCAGCAGCGGACAGGGGGGACCCTACGAGCAGTACTTC.

The gene calls are TRBV19 and TRBJ1-2; unclear D gene. V was pared by 8 bases and J by 4 bases, with 26 bases between. The CDR3 has 17 residues. Germline V lookup: CDR1 LNHDA, CDR2 SQIVND (reference sequence). CDR3: CASLARTDSARLYGYTF. The CDR3 bases are TGTGCCAGTCTTGCTCGGACTGACTCGGCTCGACTCTATGGCTACACCTTC.

In regard to this clone: At one of its ends the junction is not consistent with the germline gene, which may arise from a read error. The chain is built from TRBV7-7 and TRBJ2-5, with D perhaps TRBD2 (6 bases). The length of the CDR3 is 15 residues. Germline loops: CDR1 SSHAT, CDR2 FNYEAQ (reference sequence). CDR3 DNA: TGTGCTAGCAGCCTGCGGGTGGGGGGTGGAGAGACCCAGTACTTC. This encodes CASSLRVGGGETQYF. Drawing the rest from reference TRBV7-7 and TRBJ2-5, the complete variable domain is GAGVSQSPRYKVTKRGQDVTLRCDPISSHATLYWYQQALGQGPEFLTYFNYEAQPDKSGLPSDRFSAERPEGSISTLTIQRTEQRDSAMYRCASSLRVGGGETQYFGPGTRLLVL.

Concerning this clone: Other DNA sequences in this sample translate to the same CDR3. The chain is built from TRBV4-3 and TRBJ1-2, with D uncertain. V was trimmed by 0 bases and J by 5 bases, leaving 4 bases between them. Germline V gene lookup returns CDR1 LGHNA and CDR2 YSLEER. The CDR3 consists of 12 residues. The CDR3 here is CASSQDKYGYTF. DNA for the CDR3: TGCGCCAGCAGCCAAGACAAATATGGCTACACCTTC.

The rearrangement uses TRBV5-4 and TRBJ1-1; D possibly corresponds to TRBD1 (5 bases). This CDR3 region has 16 residues. The V gene's germline CDR1 is SGHNT and CDR2 YYREEE (reference sequence). Between the trimmed V and J ends, which lost 4 bases and 6 bases, there was a span of 22 bases. The CDR3 DNA is TGTGCCAGCAGCGCGGCAGGGTATGGGCTAGAAGCTGAAGCTTTCTTT. Encoded protein: CASSAAGYGLEAEAFF.

This clone is a singleton in its sample. This sequence joins TRBV9 and TRBJ1-3; D uncertain. CDR1 and CDR2 from the germline V gene are SGDLS and YYNGEE. Trimming took off 1 base at V and 2 bases at J, with 7 bases between the two ends. The CDR3 spans 14 residues. DNA of the CDR3: TGTGCCAGCAGCGTACAGACAACTGGAAACACCATATATTTT. It translates to CASSVQTTGNTIYF.

The gene calls are TRBV4-1 and TRBJ2-2; tentatively, D is TRBD1 or TRBD2 (6 bases each). The germline CDR1 and CDR2 sequences are MGHRA and YSYEKL. V was cut by 1 base and J by 7 bases, with 13 bases left in between. The CDR3 spans 15 residues. In nucleotides, the CDR3 is TGCGCCAGCAGCCAAGTAGGAAGGGGGGACGGGGAGCTGTTTTTT. Amino acid sequence: CASSQVGRGDGELFF.

The chain has TRBV4-3 and TRBJ2-2; D gene uncertain. The CDR3 is 16 residues long. Germline assignment: CDR1 LGHNA and CDR2 YSLEER. Trimming removed 0 bases from V and 0 bases from J, with 8 bases in between. CDR3 sequence reads: CASSQDFSTNTGELFF. DNA for the CDR3: TGCGCCAGCAGCCAAGATTTTAGCACGAACACCGGGGAGCTGTTTTTT.

The chain joins TRBV18 to TRBJ1-1; D unresolved. V was shortened by 8 bases and J by 2 bases, with 9 bases between the two germline ends. The CDR3 runs to 12 residues. The germline V gene encodes CDR1 KGHSH and CDR2 LQKENI. The chain's CDR3 is CASRTGNTEAFF. CDR3 bases: TGTGCCAGCCGGACGGGAAACACTGAAGCTTTCTTT.

The chain uses TRBV5-1 and TRBJ2-7; D tentatively reads TRBD1 or TRBD2 (5 bases each). V was trimmed by 1 base and J by 0 bases, leaving 17 bases between them. Germline V CDR1 and CDR2: SGHRS, YFSETQ. This CDR3 is built from 17 residues. CDR3 region: CASSLYSPRESSYEQYF. In DNA, the CDR3 is TGCGCCAGCAGCTTGTATAGCCCCAGGGAGAGCTCCTACGAGCAGTACTTC.

This sequence joins TRBV7-9 and TRBJ1-1, with D possibly being TRBD1 (5 bases). Germline values: CDR1 SEHNR, CDR2 FQNEAQ (reference sequence). The CDR3 covers 14 residues. Trimming removed 5 bases from V and 0 bases from J, with 10 bases in between. CDR3 bases: TGTGCCAGCAGCACGGGACCGTTGAACACTGAAGCTTTCTTT. Amino acids: CASSTGPLNTEAFF. Based on the CDR3 plus reference TRBV7-9 and TRBJ1-1, the full variable domain is DTGVSQNPRHKITKRGQNVTFRCDPISEHNRLYWYRQTLGQGPEFLTYFQNEAQLEKSRLLSDRFSAERPKGSFSTLEIQRTEQGDSAMYLCASSTGPLNTEAFFGQGTRLTVV.

The V and J genes are TRBV19 and TRBJ1-4; the match to TRBD1 covers 8 bases. The germline CDR1 and CDR2 sequences are LNHDA and SQIVND (reference sequence). The ends lost 5 bases at V and 5 bases at J; junction bases unmatched: 1. CDR3 length equals 13 residues. The CDR3 sequence: CASSWDRNEKLFF. CDR3 in DNA: TGTGCCAGTAGTTGGGACAGGAATGAAAAACTGTTTTTT.

The V gene is TRBV7-9, the J gene TRBJ1-3; the match to TRBD1 covers 7 bases. This CDR3 comprises 15 residues. V lost 3 bases to trimming and J lost 2 bases; unmatched junction nucleotides: 4. CDR1 is SEHNR, CDR2 FQNEAQ, per germline (reference sequence). CDR3 nucleotide sequence: TGTGCCAGCAGCTTCGGCGACAGGGCTGGAAACACCATATATTTT. Its translation: CASSFGDRAGNTIYF.